A single sample gave rise to the 26 T cell receptor beta chains below, sequenced in a study of shared clonotypes between healthy human individuals. Using immunoSEQ multiplex PCR, the repertoire was profiled, and TCRdb retains in-frame clones only, with some absent. This sample has 650,000 to 750,000 clones, with less than 80% found just once. Sequenced: memory CD4+ T cells sorted from blood. The subset here: CD45RA-negative fraction. The origin of the receptors is a woman aged 25 to 39 in good health.

The table lists this clone with a count of one. This rearrangement joins TRBV4-2 to TRBJ1-4; D unresolved. Per germline, CDR1 LGHNA and CDR2 YNFKEQ. Trimming took 5 bases from V and 4 from J, leaving 14 bases between them. This CDR3 has 15 amino acids. CDR3 sequence: CASSASPILNEKLFF. For the CDR3, the DNA is TGTGCCAGCAGCGCTAGTCCGATACTTAATGAAAAACTGTTTTTT.

The V call is TRBV28, the J call TRBJ2-5; D is unresolved. Deletions cut 6 bases from V and 0 bases from J, with 11 bases between. This CDR3 spans 14 amino acids. Germline CDR1 MDHEN, CDR2 SYDVKM. DNA of the CDR3: TGTGCCAGCAGATTCGCCCAGTACCAAGAGACCCAGTACTTC. Translation gives CASRFAQYQETQYF.

This CDR3 is CSAIPQGNTEAFF. The CDR3 DNA is TGCAGCGCAATCCCACAGGGGAACACTGAAGCTTTCTTT. The chain combines TRBV29-1 with TRBJ1-1; tentatively, D is TRBD1 (6 bases). Trimming pared 7 bases from V and 1 base from J, leaving 13 bases between. The germline CDR1 and CDR2 sequences are SQVTM and ANQGSEA. The CDR3 totals 13 residues.

The chain combines TRBV27 with TRBJ2-7; the D gene is possibly TRBD2 (6 bases). The CDR3 covers 15 residues. V dropped 3 bases and J dropped 2 bases, with 14 bases sitting between them. Germline V CDR1 and CDR2: MNHEY, SMNVEV (reference sequence). The CDR3 loop is CASSFSGPVPYEQYF. CDR3 bases: TGTGCCAGCAGTTTTAGCGGACCTGTCCCCTACGAGCAGTACTTC.

The CDR3 DNA follows: TGTGCCAGCAGCCCGGGACTAGCGGACTACAATGAGCAGTTCTTC. It specifies CASSPGLADYNEQFF. The chain has TRBV7-7 and TRBJ2-1, with TRBD2 identical over 11 bases. Losses at the gene ends were 5 bases for V and 3 bases for J; bases not matched to a gene: 3. This CDR3 comprises 15 residues. Germline-derived CDR1 and CDR2 are SSHAT and FNYEAQ (reference sequence).

V and J are TRBV5-5 and TRBJ1-2; no clear D gene. The CDR3 consists of 17 residues. CDR1 is SGHKS and CDR2 is YYEKEE in the germline V gene (reference sequence). The ends were cut back, 0 bases at V and 1 base at J, with 16 bases in the middle. This CDR3 reads CASSLAPAQRHNYGYTF. The CDR3 nucleotides are TGTGCCAGCAGCTTGGCCCCAGCACAGCGACATAACTATGGCTACACCTTC.

This clone showed up just a few times. This rearrangement joins TRBV5-4 to TRBJ1-2, with TRBD1 as a possible D gene (6 bases). The V gene's germline CDR1 is SGHNT and CDR2 YYREEE (reference sequence). V lost 2 bases, J lost 6 bases, and 11 bases lay in between. The CDR3 has 13 amino acids. The CDR3 loop reads CASSFTGQDGYTF. The CDR3, as DNA: TGTGCCAGCAGCTTTACAGGGCAGGATGGCTACACCTTC. The full variable domain, rest sourced from reference TRBV5-4 and TRBJ1-2, is ETGVTQSPTHLIKTRGQQVTLRCSSQSGHNTVSWYQQALGQGPQFIFQYYREEENGRGNFPPRFSGLQFPNYSSELNVNALELDDSALYLCASSFTGQDGYTFGSGTRLTVV.

The chain employs TRBV10-3 and TRBJ1-2; the match to TRBD1 covers 7 bases. The CDR3 runs 16 residues. The V and J ends lost 7 bases and 7 bases, in that order; junction bases with no gene match: 18. Germline CDR1 ENHRY, CDR2 SYGVKD. CDR3 sequence: CAITDREAGSLSGYTF. The CDR3 coding sequence is TGTGCCATCACCGACAGGGAGGCCGGGTCCCTATCTGGCTACACCTTC.

The rearrangement links TRBV7-2 to TRBJ2-3, with 10 bases fitting TRBD2. CDR1 SGHTA and CDR2 FQGNSA come from the germline V gene. V shed 5 bases and J 3 bases; nucleotides not matched to a gene: 8. The length of the CDR3 is 16 residues. The CDR3 sequence is CASSPRASGSTDTQYF. The CDR3 DNA sequence: TGTGCCAGCAGCCCTCGGGCTAGCGGGAGTACAGATACGCAGTATTTT.

The V gene is TRBV10-1, the J gene TRBJ1-2; D call uncertain. The CDR3 totals 13 residues. Germline V gene sequence: CDR1 WNHNN, CDR2 SYGVQD (reference sequence). Trimming removed 5 bases at V and 4 bases at J, with 11 bases between. The CDR3 protein is CASSPHVSYGYTF. DNA of the CDR3: TGCGCCAGCAGTCCACATGTTTCCTATGGCTACACCTTC.

The rearrangement uses TRBV30 and TRBJ1-2; TRBD1 might be the D (6 bases). From germline, CDR1 is GTSNPN and CDR2 SVGIG (reference sequence). Trimming removed 0 bases at V and 7 bases at J, with 12 bases between. The CDR3 covers 13 residues. DNA for the CDR3: TGTGCCTGGAGTGTACAGGGCCATCGTGGCTACACCTTC. Translated, it gives CAWSVQGHRGYTF.

The genes are TRBV28 and TRBJ2-7; weak D call: TRBD2 (6 bases). CDR3 length equals 11 residues. Trimming left V 5 bases short and J 11 bases short, with 13 bases between. In germline, CDR1 is MDHEN, CDR2 SYDVKM. The CDR3 spells CASSAPGLEYF. The CDR3 DNA is TGTGCCAGCAGTGCCCCGGGACTGGAGTACTTC.

V gene TRBV29-1 combines with J gene TRBJ1-1; 9 bases match TRBD1. The CDR3 is 15 amino acids. The junction had 5 bases not matched to a gene; V was cut back by 1 base and J by 2 bases. Germline CDR1 reads SQVTM; CDR2 reads ANQGSEA. CDR3 loop: CSVEGDRAFNTEAFF. CDR3 nucleotides: TGCAGCGTTGAAGGGGACAGGGCTTTTAACACTGAAGCTTTCTTT.

This clone was seen a few times. The chain uses TRBV11-2 and TRBJ2-5; D ambiguous. In germline, CDR1 is SGHAT, CDR2 FQNNGV. The CDR3 runs to 11 residues. V lost 5 bases to trimming and J lost 5 bases, with 6 bases between them. Here the CDR3 reads CASSLWETQYF. CDR3 DNA: TGTGCCAGCAGCCTCTGGGAGACCCAGTACTTC.

The chain is built from TRBV29-1 and TRBJ1-4, with D tentatively TRBD1 (5 bases). Germline lookup yields CDR1 SQVTM and CDR2 ANQGSEA. The CDR3 contains 13 residues. Trimming removed 5 bases from V and 8 bases from J, with 15 bases in between. The CDR3 bases are TGCAGCGTTCTCGACGGCGCAGGGGAAAAACTGTTTTTT. This sequence encodes CSVLDGAGEKLFF.

V is TRBV28 and J is TRBJ2-7, with unresolved D. Trimming left V 0 bases short and J 7 bases short, with 7 bases between. CDR3 length: 12 residues. In germline, CDR1 is MDHEN, CDR2 SYDVKM. The CDR3 DNA sequence: TGTGCCAGCAGTTTATGGGGTTTTGAGCAGTACTTC. Protein: CASSLWGFEQYF. Full variable domain (remainder filled in from reference TRBV28 and TRBJ2-7): DVKVTQSSRYLVKRTGEKVFLECVQDMDHENMFWYRQDPGLGLRLIYFSYDVKMKEKGDIPEGYSVSREKKERFSLILESASTNQTSMYLCASSLWGFEQYFGPGTRLTVT.

The V and J genes are TRBV30 and TRBJ2-1; 8 positions match TRBD1. The germline gives CDR1 GTSNPN, CDR2 SVGIG (reference sequence). The J segment lost 12 bases and the V segment lost 2 bases, leaving 12 bases of the junction unmatched. CDR3 length: 14 residues. CDR3 coding DNA: TGTGCCTGGAGTACCGGGACAGGTCGATTCGGGCAGTTCTTC. Encoded protein: CAWSTGTGRFGQFF.

About this clone: The likely explanation is a read error, given a far larger clone one base away. This sample includes further DNA sequences coding for the same CDR3. The gene calls are TRBV27 and TRBJ1-5; perhaps TRBD1 as D (6 bases). The V gene's germline CDR1 is MNHEY and CDR2 SMNVEV (reference sequence). Trimming took off 5 bases at V and 7 bases at J, with 15 bases between the two ends. This CDR3 is built from 14 residues. Here the CDR3 reads CASSAEQGTQPQHF. The CDR3 bases are TGTGCCAGCAGTGCAGAGCAGGGGACCCAGCCCCAGCATTTT.

This clone was seen only a few times. The genes are TRBV14 and TRBJ2-7; D may be TRBD1 or TRBD2 (5 bases each). V gave up 4 bases and J gave up 1 base, with 17 bases separating them. CDR3 length equals 16 residues. Germline V gene sequence: CDR1 SGHDN, CDR2 FVKESK. This chain's CDR3 is CASSRFRGDGSYEQYF. The CDR3 bases are TGTGCCAGCAGCCGCTTTCGAGGGGACGGTTCCTACGAGCAGTACTTC.

The chain links TRBV7-8 to TRBJ1-2; 7 positions agree with TRBD1. This CDR3 comprises 16 residues. The germline CDR1 and CDR2 sequences are SGHVS and FQNEAQ. V shed 5 bases, J shed 6 bases, and the junction held 15 bases outside the gene matches. The CDR3 region is CASSPRGERGRNGYTF. In DNA form, the CDR3 reads TGTGCCAGCAGCCCCCGGGGGGAGAGGGGGCGAAATGGCTACACCTTC.

The genes are TRBV19 and TRBJ1-2; D is perhaps TRBD1 (6 bases). The CDR3 consists of 13 residues. Trimming stripped 8 bases from V and 7 bases from J, with 17 bases between. CDR1 is LNHDA and CDR2 is SQIVND in the germline V gene (reference sequence). The CDR3 nucleotides read TGTGCCAGTGGAATTCAGGGGTTCGGTGGCTACACCTTC. It codes for CASGIQGFGGYTF.

The chain employs TRBV6-6 and TRBJ2-7; tentatively, D is TRBD2 (6 bases). Trimming cost V 5 bases and J 5 bases, with 19 bases left between them. The germline gives CDR1 MNHNY, CDR2 SVGAGI (reference sequence). The CDR3 totals 15 residues. CDR3 DNA sequence: TGTGCCAGCAGTCCCGGGGTAGCGGCAGTCAACGAGCAGTACTTC. This sequence encodes CASSPGVAAVNEQYF.

The genes are TRBV7-7 and TRBJ2-1, with TRBD2 matching 12 bases. CDR3 length: 14 amino acids. With V trimmed by 5 bases and J by 9 bases, 5 bases remained unmatched. The germline V gene encodes CDR1 SSHAT and CDR2 FNYEAQ (reference sequence). The chain's CDR3 is CASSPSGRESEQFF. For the CDR3, the DNA is TGTGCCAGCAGCCCTAGCGGGAGGGAGAGTGAGCAGTTCTTC.

The chain employs TRBV27 and TRBJ2-2, with a weak D call TRBD2 (6 bases). The germline V gene has CDR1 MNHEY and CDR2 SMNVEV (reference sequence). There are 14 residues in the CDR3. V gave up 6 bases and J gave up 0 bases, with 8 bases separating them. CDR3 region: CASRGGTNTGELFF. The CDR3 bases are TGTGCCAGCAGGGGGGGTACGAACACCGGGGAGCTGTTTTTT.

Regarding this clone: The sample has other DNA sequences that encode this CDR3 too. The J gene is TRBJ1-5, the V gene TRBV19; 8 bases map to TRBD1. The J segment lost 4 bases and the V segment lost 5 bases, leaving 4 bases of the junction unmatched. Per the germline V gene, CDR1 is LNHDA and CDR2 is SQIVND (reference sequence). The CDR3 runs 14 residues. CDR3 amino acids: CASSLTGGNQPQHF. In DNA, the CDR3 is TGTGCCAGTAGTCTTACAGGGGGAAATCAGCCCCAGCATTTT.

The chain has TRBV7-2 and TRBJ2-7; 7 bases agree with TRBD1. Trimming cost V 3 bases and J 7 bases; bases outside gene matches: 9. The CDR3 sequence is 14 residues long. CDR1 and CDR2 from the germline V gene are SGHTA and FQGNSA. The CDR3 DNA is TGTGCCAGCAGCTTTCGACAGGGTTTGGGGGAGCAGTACTTC. Translated: CASSFRQGLGEQYF.